A single sample gave rise to the 31 T cell receptor beta chains below, sequenced in a study of blood T cell repertoires in COVID-19. Produced via immunoSEQ multiplex PCR; TCRdb's table is partial and in-frame only. The sample records thousands of clones, 86% being singletons. The sequencing sample was made of peripheral blood. These receptors originate from a human donor in a cohort sampled during active COVID-19.

This clone has more than one count but fewer than ten. The rearrangement links TRBV18 to TRBJ2-7; 8 nucleotides match TRBD1. From germline, CDR1 is KGHSH and CDR2 LQKENI. The V gene end was trimmed by 0 bases and the J gene end by 3 bases; junction bases not matched to a gene: 7. The length of the CDR3 is 16 residues. The CDR3 nucleotides are TGTGCCAGCTCACCACCCGGGACAGGAGTCCTCTACGAGCAGTACTTC. Translation: CASSPPGTGVLYEQYF. Filled out from reference TRBV18 and TRBJ2-7, the complete variable domain reads NAGVMQNPRHLVRRRGQEARLRCSPMKGHSHVYWYRQLPEEGLKFMVYLQKENIIDESGMPKERFSAEFPKEGPSILRIQQVVRGDSAAYFCASSPPGTGVLYEQYFGPGTRLTVT.

The V call is TRBV9, the J call TRBJ1-3; perhaps TRBD1 as D (5 bases). This CDR3 is 15 amino acids long. Trimming took 2 bases from V and 0 from J, leaving 9 bases between them. Germline CDR1 and CDR2: SGDLS and YYNGEE. Here the CDR3 DNA reads TGTGCCAGCAGCGTGCGGGGGACCTCTGGAAACACCATATATTTT. Translating it yields CASSVRGTSGNTIYF.

The J gene is TRBJ2-2, the V gene TRBV7-2, with D tentatively TRBD2 (6 bases). CDR3 length: 15 amino acids. Germline CDR1 reads SGHTA; CDR2 reads FQGNSA. V was pared by 2 bases and J by 5 bases, with 12 bases between. In DNA form, the CDR3 reads TGTGCCAGCAGCTTAAGTTTAGGAGGGACCGGGGAGCTGTTTTTT. Protein: CASSLSLGGTGELFF.

This clone was counted a few times. The chain couples TRBV5-3 to TRBJ2-2; 10 bases align to TRBD1. TRBV5-3 counts as an open reading frame of uncertain function. CDR3 length: 20 residues. J gave up 6 bases and V 4 bases, and 21 bases lay outside the gene matches. The CDR3 is CARSQPRDRGRSGSSGELFF. CDR3 coding DNA: TGTGCCAGAAGCCAGCCCCGGGACAGGGGAAGGTCGGGTTCGTCCGGGGAGCTGTTTTTT.

The V gene is TRBV7-2, the J gene TRBJ1-6; possible D gene TRBD1, 6 bases. V dropped 7 bases and J dropped 9 bases, with 16 bases sitting between them. CDR3 size: 14 residues. Germline V gene sequence: CDR1 SGHTA, CDR2 FQGNSA. CDR3 coding DNA: TGTGCCAGCATAGGGGCAGGGGCGCGTTCACCCCTCCACTTT. Translated: CASIGAGARSPLHF.

The rearrangement uses TRBV9 and TRBJ1-3; D is unresolved. The V gene's germline CDR1 is SGDLS and CDR2 YYNGEE. Trimming left V 4 bases short and J 0 bases short, with 11 bases between. The CDR3 runs to 15 residues. Here the CDR3 reads CASSPEARSGNTIYF. CDR3 nucleotide sequence: TGTGCCAGCAGCCCCGAGGCCCGCTCTGGAAACACCATATATTTT.

The V gene is TRBV19, the J gene TRBJ2-7, with 10 bases fitting TRBD2. The CDR3 is 14 amino acids. V shed 5 bases, J shed 2 bases, and the junction held 3 bases outside the gene matches. In germline, CDR1 is LNHDA, CDR2 SQIVND (reference sequence). As DNA, the CDR3 is TGTGCCAGTAGTCTCCTAGCGGGAGCCTACGAGCAGTACTTC. Translated: CASSLLAGAYEQYF.

This clone was seen only once. The chain joins TRBV5-4 to TRBJ1-1; D is unresolved. CDR3 length: 14 amino acids. Germline V gives CDR1 SGHNT, CDR2 YYREEE (reference sequence). V shed 1 base and J shed 1 base, with 8 bases lying between them. CDR3 region: CASSLSTANTEAFF. Here the CDR3 DNA reads TGTGCCAGCAGCTTGTCTACAGCGAACACTGAAGCTTTCTTT.

The rearrangement joins TRBV5-4 to TRBJ2-1; 9 nucleotides align to TRBD2. The V gene end was trimmed by 5 bases and the J gene end by 5 bases; junction bases not matched to a gene: 11. Germline V CDR1 and CDR2: SGHNT, YYREEE (reference sequence). This CDR3 has 16 amino acids. The CDR3 loop reads CASSHARLADHNEQFF. CDR3 nucleotide sequence: TGTGCCAGCAGTCACGCACGACTAGCGGATCACAATGAGCAGTTCTTC. The whole variable domain, filled in from reference TRBV5-4 and TRBJ2-1, reads ETGVTQSPTHLIKTRGQQVTLRCSSQSGHNTVSWYQQALGQGPQFIFQYYREEENGRGNFPPRFSGLQFPNYSSELNVNALELDDSALYLCASSHARLADHNEQFFGPGTRLTVL.

The CDR3 DNA reads TGTGCCAGCAGCTTGGCCCTTCTAGCGGTCCAAGAGACCCAGTACTTC. Its protein product is CASSLALLAVQETQYF. The chain recombines TRBV5-4 with TRBJ2-5; 7 bases align to TRBD2. The CDR3 length is 16 residues. The germline V gene encodes CDR1 SGHNT and CDR2 YYREEE (reference sequence). The junction had 6 bases not matched to a gene; V was cut back by 0 bases and J by 1 base.

This sequence joins TRBV27 and TRBJ1-5; D gene uncertain. Trimming removed 2 bases at V and 2 bases at J, with 13 bases between. The CDR3 has 16 residues. Germline V gene data show CDR1 as MNHEY and CDR2 as SMNVEV (reference sequence). CDR3 amino acids: CASSLGSDGGNQPQHF. DNA for the CDR3: TGTGCCAGCAGTTTAGGATCCGACGGAGGCAATCAGCCCCAGCATTTT.

The genes are TRBV5-4 and TRBJ2-7; a possible D gene is TRBD1 (5 bases). Looked up from germline, CDR1 is SGHNT and CDR2 is YYREEE (reference sequence). CDR3 length: 13 amino acids. V lost 2 bases, J lost 3 bases, and 9 bases lay in between. CDR3 nucleotides: TGTGCCAGCAGCTTCGCAGGGAACTACGAGCAGTACTTC. It encodes CASSFAGNYEQYF.

The rearrangement uses TRBV15 and TRBJ1-5; D possibly corresponds to TRBD1 (5 bases). V lost 5 bases and J 4 bases, leaving 15 bases between the germline ends. The CDR3 sequence is 15 residues long. Germline V gives CDR1 LNHNV, CDR2 YYDKDF (reference sequence). The CDR3 here is CATSRLGGGNQPQHF. The CDR3 DNA reads TGTGCCACCAGCCGCCTCGGGGGAGGAAATCAGCCCCAGCATTTT.

This chain connects TRBV2 to TRBJ2-7; TRBD1 is a possible D gene (5 bases). The V end was cut by 6 bases, the J end by 3 bases, with 9 bases between. The CDR3 contains 12 residues. Germline V lookup: CDR1 SNHLY, CDR2 FYNNEI. CDR3 nucleotide sequence: TGTGCCAGCAGACCCGACAGCTACGAGCAGTACTTC. It yields the protein CASRPDSYEQYF.

J is TRBJ2-2 and V is TRBV5-4, with 7 bases that match TRBD1. The CDR3 loop spans 15 amino acids. CDR1 is SGHNT, CDR2 YYREEE, per germline (reference sequence). CDR3 nucleotides: TGTGCGAGTTCTAGAGGGGGCAGGAACACCGGGGAGCTGTTTTTT. Protein sequence: CASSRGGRNTGELFF.

This sequence joins TRBV10-1 and TRBJ1-6; 9 bases fit TRBD1. Germline V CDR1 and CDR2: WNHNN, SYGVQD (reference sequence). The CDR3 runs to 15 residues. V lost 2 bases to trimming and J lost 15 bases; unmatched junction nucleotides: 11. CDR3 coding DNA: TGCGCCAGCAGTGAGACGGGACAGGGTCACGCATACCTCCACTTT. This codes for CASSETGQGHAYLHF.

CDR3 amino acids: CASSYRLDLGGELFF. The CDR3 nucleotides read TGTGCCAGCAGTTACCGGCTAGACCTTGGCGGGGAGCTGTTTTTT. The V and J genes are TRBV6-2 or TRBV6-3 and TRBJ2-2; D unresolved. Germline V lookup: CDR1 MNHEY, CDR2 SVGEGT. The CDR3 is 15 amino acids. The V gene lost 2 bases and the J gene lost 7 bases, with 14 bases spanning the gap.

The genes are TRBV3-1 (or the pseudogene TRBV3-2) and TRBJ2-5, with TRBD1 matching over 11 bases. Trimming cost V 2 bases and J 2 bases; bases outside gene matches: 4. The CDR3 spans 16 residues. Per germline, CDR1 LGHDT and CDR2 YNNKEL (reference sequence). The CDR3 bases are TGTGCCAGCAGCCAATGGGGACAGGGGGTACAAGAGACCCAGTACTTC. Its translation is CASSQWGQGVQETQYF.

The chain employs TRBV5-4 and TRBJ1-2, with TRBD1 as a possible D gene (6 bases). Germline CDR1 is SGHNT and CDR2 is YYREEE (reference sequence). The CDR3 covers 14 residues. Between the trimmed V and J ends, which lost 0 bases and 6 bases, there was a span of 12 bases. CDR3 protein: CASSLVQGSHGYTF. As DNA, the CDR3 is TGTGCCAGCAGCTTGGTCCAGGGGAGTCATGGCTACACCTTC.

As regards this clone: Sequence at one end of the junction differs from germline and may be a read error. The genes are TRBV3-1 (or the pseudogene TRBV3-2) and TRBJ2-5; 8 nucleotides agree with TRBD2. CDR1 is LGHDT and CDR2 is YNNKEL in the germline V gene (reference sequence). The CDR3 extends over 18 amino acids. The CDR3: CARSQAAHGGGIQETQYF. CDR3 sequence (DNA): TGTGCCCGCAGCCAAGCCGCGCACGGGGGGGGGATCCAAGAGACCCAGTACTTC.

The chain joins TRBV9 to TRBJ2-5; maybe TRBD1 (7 bases). The CDR3 runs to 16 residues. Germline CDR1 and CDR2: SGDLS and YYNGEE. V dropped 0 bases and J dropped 4 bases, with 16 bases sitting between them. In DNA form, the CDR3 reads TGTGCCAGCAGCGTAGCTTCGGAGGGGGCGAGAGAGACCCAGTACTTC. Its translation is CASSVASEGARETQYF.

The rearrangement joins TRBV7-2 to TRBJ2-7; D is ambiguous. CDR3 length: 13 residues. V shed 5 bases and J shed 6 bases, with 14 bases lying between them. Germline CDR1 reads SGHTA; CDR2 reads FQGNSA. The CDR3 region has the DNA TGTGCCAGCAGCGCTAACAGCTACGGCGAGCAGTACTTC. Translation gives CASSANSYGEQYF.

V usage is TRBV5-1 and J usage is TRBJ2-1, with 9 bases matching TRBD2. V gave up 2 bases and J gave up 4 bases; unmatched junction bases: 4. Per the germline V gene, CDR1 is SGHRS and CDR2 is YFSETQ. The CDR3 totals 15 residues. CDR3 bases: TGCGCCAGCAGCTTTCAGCGGGGGGATTACAATGAGCAGTTCTTC. Its protein product is CASSFQRGDYNEQFF.

This chain links TRBV27 with TRBJ2-7; weak D call: TRBD1 (5 bases). V lost 2 bases, J lost 7 bases, and 12 bases lay in between. CDR1 and CDR2 (germline): MNHEY, SMNVEV (reference sequence). This CDR3 is 13 amino acids long. The CDR3: CASSLDLRVEQYF. CDR3 DNA: TGTGCCAGCAGTTTAGATCTCAGGGTAGAGCAGTACTTC.

This clone was recorded once. The chain employs TRBV3-1 (or the pseudogene TRBV3-2) and TRBJ2-1; 11 nucleotides match TRBD2. The V gene's germline CDR1 is LGHDT and CDR2 YNNKEL (reference sequence). The CDR3 totals 12 residues. Losses at the gene ends were 9 bases for V and 5 bases for J; bases not matched to a gene: 0. In nucleotides, the CDR3 is TGTGCCAGTAGCGGGGGGGACAATGAGCAGTTCTTC. Translating it yields CASSGGDNEQFF.

The chain links TRBV27 to TRBJ1-2; 8 positions agree with TRBD1. From germline, CDR1 is MNHEY and CDR2 SMNVEV (reference sequence). The CDR3 consists of 17 residues. Losses at the gene ends were 5 bases for V and 2 bases for J; bases not matched to a gene: 13. CDR3 loop: CASSRLYDRGPNYGYTF. For the CDR3, the DNA is TGTGCCAGCAGTCGGCTCTATGACAGGGGACCCAACTATGGCTACACCTTC.

The chain links TRBV21-1 to TRBJ1-5. TRBV21-1 is recorded as a pseudogene. This CDR3 has 15 residues. DNA of the CDR3: TGTGCCAGCAGCGGAGTCATCGGAACAATCCAGCCCCAGCATTTT. It specifies CASSGVIGTIQPQHF.

The chain joins TRBV7-2 to TRBJ2-7; D might be TRBD1 (8 bases). V was cut by 5 bases and J by 5 bases, with 16 bases left in between. Germline V gives CDR1 SGHTA, CDR2 FQGNSA. The CDR3 runs to 14 residues. CDR3 nucleotides: TGTGCCAGCAGCCAGGACAGGGAGGGGAACGAGCAGTACTTC. This gives the protein CASSQDREGNEQYF.

This chain links TRBV7-9 with TRBJ2-5; D may be TRBD2 (6 bases). This CDR3 region has 18 residues. The V end was cut by 5 bases, the J end by 5 bases, with 27 bases between. Germline-derived CDR1 and CDR2 are SEHNR and FQNEAQ (reference sequence). The DNA of the CDR3 is TGTGCCAGCAGCGGGGGGACTTCTCGGGGATTGGAGAGGGAGACCCAGTACTTC. Protein sequence: CASSGGTSRGLERETQYF.

The chain links TRBV5-5 to TRBJ1-2; D is undetermined. V lost 2 bases, J lost 8 bases, and 10 bases lay in between. This CDR3 region has 12 residues. Germline V CDR1 and CDR2: SGHKS, YYEKEE (reference sequence). The DNA of the CDR3 is TGTGCCAGCAGCTTTGGAAGGAGCGGCTACACCTTC. Translating gives CASSFGRSGYTF.

CDR3 bases: TGTGCCAGCAGCTTTATCGGGGGGGTAAGCTCCTACGAGCAGTACTTC. It encodes CASSFIGGVSSYEQYF. This chain links TRBV5-5 with TRBJ2-7, with TRBD2 identical over 8 bases. The V and J ends lost 2 bases and 0 bases, in that order; junction bases with no gene match: 7. From germline, CDR1 is SGHKS and CDR2 YYEKEE (reference sequence). The CDR3 consists of 16 residues.